These T cell receptor beta chains were read from a single sample in a study of T-cell reconstitution after alpha-beta-depleted transplantation in children. TCRdb itself ran the PCR reads through MiXCR, one entry per CDR3 protein. Found here are approximately 980,000 distinct CDR3 sequences, around 30% of them singletons; the top ten hold roughly 31%. The source material was PBMCs, mostly from graft donor cells, sampled 360 days after TCRalphabeta/CD19-depleted stem cell transplant. The receptors derive from a boy younger than two who had a stem cell transplant for SCID, so the T cells may come from the graft donor. Each CDR3 is given with its conserved first and last residue. A clone size is listed for some rows: how often the clone was seen (once, few, many), or a class if it is expanded.

TRBJ1-5	TRBV20-1	few	CSARLVNQPQHF
TRBJ1-2	TRBV5-6	.	CASSADRRDGYTF
TRBJ2-5	TRBV7-2	.	CASSLARRGRAETQYF
TRBJ2-5	TRBV5-1	few	CASRESLASGGETQYF
TRBJ2-7	TRBV6-1	many	CASSLLPNEQYF
TRBJ1-1	TRBV12-3/TRBV12-4	many	CASKFGGNTEAFF
TRBJ1-5	TRBV28	few	CASSFTETTHLGNQPQHF
TRBJ2-1	TRBV5-1	.	CASSFSARNNEQFF
TRBJ2-1	TRBV5-1	.	CASSSGLAGGAAEQFF
TRBJ2-1	TRBV24-1	.	CATSVGDREYNEQFF
TRBJ2-4	TRBV7-9	.	CASSASGSGAKNIQYF
TRBJ1-6	TRBV25-1	.	CASRGDQVSPLHF
TRBJ2-1	TRBV9	few	CASSVEYNNEQFF
TRBJ1-2	TRBV7-2	.	CASSSGQGVVGGYTF
TRBJ2-2	TRBV12-3/TRBV12-4	many	CASSYRDPGELFF
TRBJ2-7	TRBV12-3/TRBV12-4	.	CASSFSSGGYEQYF
TRBJ2-2	TRBV20-1	.	CSARGLAGATGTGELFF
TRBJ2-7	TRBV7-2	.	CASSPRVVSYEQYF
TRBJ2-1	TRBV7-2	few	CASSLDRVREQFF
TRBJ2-7	TRBV6-2/TRBV6-3	.	CASSPPTGTGPGEQYF
TRBJ1-5	TRBV12-3/TRBV12-4	many	CASSLQGAGQPQHF
TRBJ1-1	TRBV29-1	.	CSVPLTPKGSWVNTEAFF
TRBJ1-3	TRBV12-3/TRBV12-4	.	CASWDRLSGNTIYF
TRBJ2-1	TRBV20-1	.	CSAAGDPFNEQFF
TRBJ2-1	TRBV15	few	CATSRDLTGSYNEQFF
TRBJ2-3	TRBV27	few	CASSPRQGVVADTQYF
TRBJ2-7	TRBV25-1	.	CASSGRTGLSSYEQYF
TRBJ1-1	TRBV2	many	CASSVGHTEAFF
TRBJ2-1	TRBV5-1	.	CASAPGPYSYNEQFF
TRBJ2-3	TRBV12-3/TRBV12-4	.	CASSRGAVRADTQYF
TRBJ2-2	TRBV27	.	CASRTGGYTGELFF
TRBJ1-6	TRBV7-2	few	CASSFGTGYSPLHF
TRBJ1-2	TRBV5-1	.	CASSSGDRNYGYTF
TRBJ2-1	TRBV27	few	CASSFLGASFSEQFF
TRBJ1-6	TRBV20-1	.	CSARQGPINSPLHF
TRBJ2-5	TRBV20-1	.	CSASTIPRETQYF
TRBJ1-2	TRBV20-1	many	CSAISGRYGYTF
TRBJ2-7	TRBV18	.	CASASQGRYEQYF
TRBJ2-5	TRBV9	few	CASSVMTGSGEGETQYF
TRBJ1-5	TRBV28	.	CASSLGVWSNQPQHF
TRBJ2-1	TRBV4-3	.	CASSPSQAGESYNEQFF
TRBJ2-7	TRBV28	.	CASSFHGTQKGRLYEQYF